These T cell receptor beta chains were read from a single sample in a study of blood T cell repertoires in COVID-19. The assay was immunoSEQ multiplex PCR, and TCRdb's table has in-frame clones only and misses some. The profile shows approximately 200,000 clones, 85% to 90% of them singletons. Sequenced material: peripheral blood. The receptors here all came from a woman younger than 45 with active or convalescent COVID-19. The CDR3 runs from the conserved cysteine through the conserved F or W. A D gene is named only where the DNA matches it firmly. Clone size is stated in some rows and not others, as once, few, many or a class when expanded.

TRBV19	once	TRBD1	TRBJ1-2	CASSPPGQGMGYTF	TGTGCCAGTAGTCCCCCCGGACAGGGGATGGGCTACACCTTC
TRBV19	-	-	TRBJ1-1	CASTRQQNTEAFF	TGTGCCAGTACAAGACAGCAGAACACTGAAGCTTTCTTT
TRBV6-5	-	-	TRBJ2-3	CASTERDTQYF	TGTGCCAGCACCGAGAGGGATACGCAGTATTTT
TRBV29-1	-	-	TRBJ1-2	CSAFANYGYTF	TGCAGCGCATTCGCTAACTATGGCTACACCTTC
TRBV19	few	-	TRBJ1-1	CATRGVNTEAFF	TGTGCCACCCGGGGGGTGAACACTGAAGCTTTCTTT
TRBV7-6	-	-	TRBJ2-2	CASSRTATGELFF	TGTGCCAGCAGCAGGACAGCCACCGGGGAGCTGTTTTTT
TRBV29-1	-	TRBD1	TRBJ1-2	CSDGQAYGYTF	TGCAGCGATGGACAGGCCTATGGCTACACCTTC
TRBV28	-	-	TRBJ1-1	CASSLGRGRSTEAFF	TGTGCCAGCAGTTTGGGGAGGGGGAGGAGCACTGAAGCTTTCTTT
TRBV2	-	-	TRBJ1-1	CASILLEGTEAFF	TGTGCCAGCATCCTTCTGGAGGGCACTGAAGCTTTCTTT
TRBV5-6	-	-	TRBJ1-2	CASSPLQNLKNYGYTF	TGTGCCAGCAGCCCTCTACAGAACTTGAAGAACTATGGCTACACCTTC
TRBV20-1	-	TRBD2	TRBJ2-1	CSASTSGSTLSKGGQFF	TGCAGTGCTAGTACTAGCGGGAGTACCCTTAGTAAAGGGGGGCAGTTCTTC
TRBV6-5	-	-	TRBJ2-7	CASSWTGRGTYEQYF	TGTGCCAGCAGCTGGACAGGGAGGGGGACCTACGAGCAGTACTTC
TRBV5-6	-	-	TRBJ2-7	CASSLGGNSYEQYF	TGTGCCAGCAGCTTGGGCGGTAACTCCTACGAGCAGTACTTC
TRBV6-6	-	-	TRBJ1-6	CASSYRGRGKSPLHF	TGTGCCAGCAGTTATAGAGGACGAGGGAAATCACCCCTCCACTTT
TRBV27	-	TRBD2	TRBJ2-1	CASSSFTSSGNEQFF	TGTGCCAGCAGTTCTTTCACCTCTAGCGGCAATGAGCAGTTCTTC
TRBV6-5	many	-	TRBJ1-5	CASSYARGNQPQHF	TGTGCCAGCAGTTACGCGCGGGGGAATCAGCCCCAGCATTTT
TRBV14	-	TRBD2	TRBJ2-1	CASSLQGLPPDEQFF	TGTGCCAGCAGCCTCCAGGGACTACCACCCGATGAGCAGTTCTTC
TRBV3-1/TRBV3-2	-	-	TRBJ1-2	CASSQTPGGYTF	TGTGCCAGCAGCCAAACTCCGGGGGGCTACACCTTC
TRBV30	-	-	TRBJ2-1	CAWSVARRSYNEQFF	TGTGCCTGGAGTGTAGCCAGGCGATCCTACAATGAGCAGTTCTTC
TRBV5-1	-	TRBD1	TRBJ2-7	CASSGIDPDRGYEQYF	TGCGCCAGCAGTGGTATTGATCCGGACAGGGGCTACGAGCAGTACTTC
TRBV2	-	-	TRBJ2-6	CASPPGREQGANVLTF	TGTGCCAGCCCCCCGGGGAGAGAGCAGGGGGCCAACGTCCTGACTTTC
TRBV6-2/TRBV6-3	few	-	TRBJ1-1	CASSPRGGAGTEAFF	TGTGCCAGCAGCCCCCGGGGGGGCGCAGGCACTGAAGCTTTCTTT
TRBV27	-	TRBD1	TRBJ1-1	CASSRDRGRGVAEAFF	TGTGCCAGCAGTCGGGACAGGGGAAGGGGAGTCGCTGAAGCTTTCTTT
TRBV28	-	-	TRBJ2-3	CASSPTYGGPSQGLRTDTQYF	TGTGCCAGCAGTCCAACTTATGGGGGGCCCTCACAGGGGTTACGCACAGATACGCAGTATTTT
TRBV28	-	TRBD2	TRBJ2-6	CASSSSGSVSGANVLTF	TGTGCCAGCAGTTCTAGCGGGTCTGTCTCTGGGGCCAACGTCCTGACTTTC
TRBV10-1	-	-	TRBJ1-6	CASSPTGYNNSPLHF	TGCGCCAGTAGCCCTACAGGGTATAATAATTCACCCCTCCACTTT
TRBV7-9	-	-	TRBJ1-3	CASSLIGAGNTIYF	TGTGCCAGCAGCTTAATAGGAGCTGGAAACACCATATATTTT
TRBV10-3	once	TRBD1	TRBJ2-5	CAIRGQGETQYF	TGTGCCATTCGCGGACAGGGTGAGACCCAGTACTTC
TRBV29-1	-	-	TRBJ2-1	CSGWRGTNNEQFF	TGCAGCGGATGGCGGGGAACGAACAATGAGCAGTTCTTC
TRBV7-9	-	TRBD1	TRBJ2-7	CASSSRDRGFHEQYF	TGTGCCAGCAGCTCGCGGGACAGGGGTTTCCACGAGCAGTACTTC
TRBV2	few	-	TRBJ1-3	CASSEIRGAVGDTIYF	TGTGCCAGCAGTGAAATCCGGGGGGCCGTGGGCGACACCATATATTTT
TRBV9	once	TRBD1	TRBJ2-3	CASSLRQGVNTDTQYF	TGTGCCAGCAGCCTCAGACAGGGTGTAAACACAGATACGCAGTATTTT
TRBV9	-	TRBD1	TRBJ1-2	CASSFGTASYGYTF	TGTGCCAGCAGCTTCGGGACAGCTTCTTATGGCTACACCTTC
TRBV7-7	-	-	TRBJ2-1	CASSLSGSSYNEQFF	TGTGCTAGCAGCTTGTCCGGGAGCTCCTACAATGAGCAGTTCTTC